A single sample is the source of the 26 T cell receptor beta chains below, sequenced in a study of cytomegalovirus exposure and HLA in healthy donors. The PCR employed 60 Vbeta primers together with 13 Jbeta primers. Sequencing used immunoSEQ multiplex PCR; TCRdb keeps in-frame clones, though not all of them. The data show 97,000 or so clones, approximately 87% seen once. The specimen was PBMCs. These receptors came from a man in his forties in good health and CMV-seronegative.

The CDR3 loop is CASSLVASSYEQYF. The DNA of the CDR3 is TGTGCCAGCAGCTTAGTAGCGAGTTCCTACGAGCAGTACTTC. V gene TRBV7-9 combines with J gene TRBJ2-7; D possibly corresponds to TRBD2 (5 bases). The CDR3 is 14 amino acids. The V end lost 1 base, the J end lost 1 base, and 8 bases lay between the germline ends. Germline lookup yields CDR1 SEHNR and CDR2 FQNEAQ (reference sequence).

This clone was detected a few times. The chain links TRBV5-8 to TRBJ1-1; TRBD1 matches at 7 bases. The CDR3 loop spans 15 amino acids. The J segment lost 3 bases and the V segment lost 3 bases, leaving 8 bases of the junction unmatched. The V gene's germline CDR1 is SGHTS and CDR2 YDEGEE. The CDR3 protein is CASSSGATGDTEAFF. DNA of the CDR3: TGTGCCAGCAGCTCGGGAGCCACAGGGGACACTGAAGCTTTCTTT.

V and J are TRBV2 and TRBJ2-3; maybe TRBD2 (7 bases). Trimming stripped 2 bases from V and 2 bases from J, with 14 bases between. The CDR3 spans 16 residues. CDR1 and CDR2 from the germline V gene are SNHLY and FYNNEI. DNA of the CDR3: TGTGCCAGCAGTGAATATGGCGGGGGCCCCACAGATACGCAGTATTTT. Translating it yields CASSEYGGGPTDTQYF.

The sample holds one count of this clone. The chain joins TRBV6-4 to TRBJ1-1, with D maybe TRBD1 (6 bases). Trimming stripped 3 bases from V and 4 bases from J, with 9 bases between. Germline V gene sequence: CDR1 MRHNA, CDR2 SNTAGT. The CDR3 has 13 residues. The CDR3 DNA sequence: TGTGCCAGCAGTGAGGGCAGGGGCACTGAAGCTTTCTTT. This gives the protein CASSEGRGTEAFF.

The chain couples TRBV19 to TRBJ1-3, with TRBD1 matching 7 bases. CDR1 and CDR2 from the germline V gene are LNHDA and SQIVND (reference sequence). V dropped 2 bases and J dropped 4; count of bases not matched to a gene: 8. CDR3 size: 16 residues. CDR3: CASSINQGVVGNTIYF. CDR3 DNA: TGTGCCAGTAGTATAAATCAGGGGGTTGTCGGAAACACCATATATTTT.

The chain recombines TRBV6-5 with TRBJ1-5; D gene uncertain. Trimming left V 5 bases short and J 5 bases short, with 7 bases between. The CDR3 runs to 12 residues. Germline V gene sequence: CDR1 MNHEY, CDR2 SVGAGI. Written as DNA, the CDR3 is TGTGCCAGCAGTCCCAATGATCAGCCCCAGCATTTT. Protein product: CASSPNDQPQHF.

V and J are TRBV5-1 and TRBJ1-3; D uncertain. The CDR3 extends over 18 amino acids. Germline CDR1 and CDR2: SGHRS and YFSETQ. Trimming pared 0 bases from V and 2 bases from J, leaving 18 bases between. The CDR3 here is CASSLVSTILSPGNTIYF. CDR3 sequence (DNA): TGCGCCAGCAGCTTGGTTAGCACGATATTAAGTCCTGGAAACACCATATATTTT.

V and J are TRBV12-5 and TRBJ2-7; D is unclear. The CDR3 extends over 12 amino acids. Trimming shortened V by 7 bases and J by 2 bases, and 9 bases separated the two germline ends. CDR1 and CDR2 (germline): LGHNT, FRNRAP. The DNA for the CDR3 is TGTGCTAGTGCGCTTCGGGCCTACGAGCAGTACTTC. Amino acids: CASALRAYEQYF.

This clone was seen more than once but under ten times. The chain has TRBV30 and TRBJ1-1; 7 bases agree with TRBD1. The V gene's germline CDR1 is GTSNPN and CDR2 SVGIG (reference sequence). This CDR3 has 12 residues. The V and J ends lost 5 bases and 0 bases, in that order; junction bases with no gene match: 0. The CDR3, as DNA: TGTGCCTGGGACAGGGTGAACACTGAAGCTTTCTTT. It yields the protein CAWDRVNTEAFF.

The rearrangement links TRBV6-5 to TRBJ1-5; 9 positions match TRBD1. CDR3 length equals 14 residues. From germline, CDR1 is MNHEY and CDR2 SVGAGI. Germline trimming cut 2 bases from V and 6 bases from J; bases unmatched to any gene: 2. The CDR3 spells CASSYTGGFQPQHF. CDR3 sequence (DNA): TGTGCCAGCAGTTACACAGGGGGCTTTCAGCCCCAGCATTTT.

The V gene is TRBV4-1, the J gene TRBJ1-5; no definite D call. This CDR3 contains 15 residues. Per germline, CDR1 MGHRA and CDR2 YSYEKL. Trimming left V 4 bases short and J 4 bases short, with 14 bases between. The CDR3 region is CASSPSSWGNQPQHF. CDR3 bases: TGCGCCAGCAGCCCTAGCTCGTGGGGAAATCAGCCCCAGCATTTT.

CDR3 loop: CASSRTGGEDQPQHF. The CDR3 coding sequence is TGTGCCAGCAGCCGAACAGGGGGCGAGGATCAGCCCCAGCATTTT. This chain connects TRBV9 to TRBJ1-5; 9 bases are a match to TRBD1. The ends lost 4 bases at V and 5 bases at J; junction bases unmatched: 7. Germline V gives CDR1 SGDLS, CDR2 YYNGEE. The CDR3 contains 15 residues.

This clone was recorded once. The genes are TRBV7-6 and TRBJ2-7; 7 nucleotides match TRBD2. CDR3 size: 15 residues. Unmatched junction bases numbered 4, after V lost 1 base and J lost 1 base. Germline V gene lookup returns CDR1 SGHVS and CDR2 FNYEAQ. The CDR3 region has the DNA TGTGCCAGCAGCTTAGTTCTAGCGGATTCCTACGAGCAGTACTTC. Translated: CASSLVLADSYEQYF.

V is TRBV4-1 and J is TRBJ2-7; 11 bases align to TRBD2. CDR1 is MGHRA, CDR2 YSYEKL, per germline. The CDR3 is 15 amino acids. The V gene end was trimmed by 4 bases and the J gene end by 0 bases; junction bases not matched to a gene: 2. The CDR3 loop reads CASSLSGGASYEQYF. DNA of the CDR3: TGCGCCAGCAGCCTTAGCGGGGGGGCCTCCTACGAGCAGTACTTC.

The chain uses TRBV28 and TRBJ2-7; weak D call: TRBD1 (6 bases). V shed 7 bases and J shed 0 bases, with 16 bases lying between them. CDR3 size: 15 residues. CDR1 is MDHEN, CDR2 SYDVKM, per germline. CDR3 sequence reads: CASTHLLDSSYEQYF. The CDR3 DNA follows: TGTGCCAGCACCCACCTTTTGGACAGCTCCTACGAGCAGTACTTC.

The genes are TRBV7-2 and TRBJ2-7; 7 bases line up with TRBD1. The CDR3 totals 14 residues. V shed 2 bases, J shed 0 bases, and the junction held 1 base outside the gene matches. The V gene's germline CDR1 is SGHTA and CDR2 FQGNSA. DNA for the CDR3: TGTGCCAGCAGCTTAACAGGGGTCTCCTACGAGCAGTACTTC. Translating gives CASSLTGVSYEQYF.

The rearrangement joins TRBV7-3 to TRBJ2-5, with 8 bases lining up with TRBD2. The J call may be faulty, since TRBJ2-7 better matches the DNA end. CDR1 is SGHTA and CDR2 is FQGTGA in the germline V gene. This CDR3 is 15 amino acids long. The CDR3 DNA follows: TGTGCCAGCAGCACCCAGGGCGGGGGGATTTACGAGCAGTACTTC. This translates into CASSTQGGGIYEQYF.

The genes are TRBV19 and TRBJ1-1, with D hard to call. The V end lost 8 bases, the J end lost 11 bases, and 24 bases lay between the germline ends. Germline V CDR1 and CDR2: LNHDA, SQIVND (reference sequence). The CDR3 spans 14 residues. The CDR3 region is CASLTGLHSNLAFF. The CDR3 DNA follows: TGTGCCAGTTTGACCGGACTGCACTCGAATTTGGCTTTCTTT.

The genes are TRBV7-9 and TRBJ1-3; maybe TRBD1 (6 bases). V lost 3 bases, J lost 0 bases, and 12 bases lay in between. This CDR3 comprises 16 residues. Looked up from germline, CDR1 is SEHNR and CDR2 is FQNEAQ (reference sequence). Here the CDR3 reads CASSLTGQSSGNTIYF. The CDR3 DNA reads TGTGCCAGCAGCTTGACAGGACAGAGCTCTGGAAACACCATATATTTT.

This clone was seen just once. The chain couples TRBV25-1 to TRBJ1-2; TRBD1 aligns across 8 bases. The CDR3 has 13 residues. Germline V gene data show CDR1 as MGHDK and CDR2 as SYGVNS. Losses at the gene ends were 7 bases for V and 3 bases for J; bases not matched to a gene: 4. For the CDR3, the DNA is TGTGCCAGCACCCAACAGGGGGACTATGGCTACACCTTC. It yields the protein CASTQQGDYGYTF.

The CDR3 is CASRHDRAGSPLHF. As DNA, the CDR3 is TGTGCCAGCAGACACGACAGGGCCGGGTCACCCCTCCACTTT. This chain joins TRBV7-9 and TRBJ1-6, with TRBD1 matching over 7 bases. CDR3 length: 14 residues. Germline assignment: CDR1 SEHNR and CDR2 FQNEAQ (reference sequence). The ends lost 6 bases at V and 10 bases at J; junction bases unmatched: 9.

In DNA, the CDR3 is TGTGCCAGCAGCTTGGGACAGGGAAGGAATGAGCAGTTCTTC. This gives the protein CASSLGQGRNEQFF. The J gene is TRBJ2-1, the V gene TRBV5-5; 7 nucleotides align to TRBD1. Germline V CDR1 and CDR2: SGHKS, YYEKEE (reference sequence). The CDR3 is 14 residues long. Germline trimming cut 0 bases from V and 7 bases from J; bases unmatched to any gene: 4. The full variable domain, completed using reference TRBV5-5 and TRBJ2-1, is DAGVTQSPTHLIKTRGQQVTLRCSPISGHKSVSWYQQVLGQGPQFIFQYYEKEERGRGNFPDRFSARQFPNYSSELNVNALLLGDSALYLCASSLGQGRNEQFFGPGTRLTVL.

This chain connects TRBV7-9 to TRBJ1-2; 9 positions match TRBD1. Germline V gene sequence: CDR1 SEHNR, CDR2 FQNEAQ (reference sequence). Trimming at V came to 11 bases and at J to 8 bases, leaving 6 bases not matched to a gene. The length of the CDR3 is 11 residues. The CDR3 nucleotides read TGTGCCGGGGGGACAGGGTACGGCTACACCTTC. Its translation: CAGGTGYGYTF.

This rearrangement joins TRBV9 to TRBJ2-3; 10 nucleotides align to TRBD2. The germline V gene encodes CDR1 SGDLS and CDR2 YYNGEE. Unmatched junction bases numbered 14, after V lost 0 bases and J lost 4 bases. This CDR3 is built from 19 residues. The CDR3 bases are TGTGCCAGCAGCGTAGACCCTGAGGTTAGCGGGGGGCCCGCAGATACGCAGTATTTT. Translated, it gives CASSVDPEVSGGPADTQYF.

V usage is TRBV7-9 and J usage is TRBJ2-3; 11 bases fit TRBD2. This CDR3 is 17 amino acids long. V lost 1 base to trimming and J lost 7 bases; unmatched junction nucleotides: 10. CDR1 SEHNR and CDR2 FQNEAQ come from the germline V gene (reference sequence). CDR3 DNA sequence: TGTGCCAGCAGCTTAGGCGGCATAGCGGGGGGGCCCCATACGCAGTATTTT. Protein sequence: CASSLGGIAGGPHTQYF. Looking up the rest from reference TRBV7-9 and TRBJ2-3 gives the full variable domain: DTGVSQNPRHKITKRGQNVTFRCDPISEHNRLYWYRQTLGQGPEFLTYFQNEAQLEKSRLLSDRFSAERPKGSFSTLEIQRTEQGDSAMYLCASSLGGIAGGPHTQYFGPGTRLTVL.

The gene calls are TRBV9 and TRBJ2-2; 8 bases match TRBD2. V was clipped by 7 bases and J by 0 bases; unmatched bases: 8. There are 16 residues in the CDR3. Germline assignment: CDR1 SGDLS and CDR2 YYNGEE. CDR3 nucleotides: TGTGCCAGCCACCGGGGGGGCAACGCGAACACCGGGGAGCTGTTTTTT. It encodes CASHRGGNANTGELFF.